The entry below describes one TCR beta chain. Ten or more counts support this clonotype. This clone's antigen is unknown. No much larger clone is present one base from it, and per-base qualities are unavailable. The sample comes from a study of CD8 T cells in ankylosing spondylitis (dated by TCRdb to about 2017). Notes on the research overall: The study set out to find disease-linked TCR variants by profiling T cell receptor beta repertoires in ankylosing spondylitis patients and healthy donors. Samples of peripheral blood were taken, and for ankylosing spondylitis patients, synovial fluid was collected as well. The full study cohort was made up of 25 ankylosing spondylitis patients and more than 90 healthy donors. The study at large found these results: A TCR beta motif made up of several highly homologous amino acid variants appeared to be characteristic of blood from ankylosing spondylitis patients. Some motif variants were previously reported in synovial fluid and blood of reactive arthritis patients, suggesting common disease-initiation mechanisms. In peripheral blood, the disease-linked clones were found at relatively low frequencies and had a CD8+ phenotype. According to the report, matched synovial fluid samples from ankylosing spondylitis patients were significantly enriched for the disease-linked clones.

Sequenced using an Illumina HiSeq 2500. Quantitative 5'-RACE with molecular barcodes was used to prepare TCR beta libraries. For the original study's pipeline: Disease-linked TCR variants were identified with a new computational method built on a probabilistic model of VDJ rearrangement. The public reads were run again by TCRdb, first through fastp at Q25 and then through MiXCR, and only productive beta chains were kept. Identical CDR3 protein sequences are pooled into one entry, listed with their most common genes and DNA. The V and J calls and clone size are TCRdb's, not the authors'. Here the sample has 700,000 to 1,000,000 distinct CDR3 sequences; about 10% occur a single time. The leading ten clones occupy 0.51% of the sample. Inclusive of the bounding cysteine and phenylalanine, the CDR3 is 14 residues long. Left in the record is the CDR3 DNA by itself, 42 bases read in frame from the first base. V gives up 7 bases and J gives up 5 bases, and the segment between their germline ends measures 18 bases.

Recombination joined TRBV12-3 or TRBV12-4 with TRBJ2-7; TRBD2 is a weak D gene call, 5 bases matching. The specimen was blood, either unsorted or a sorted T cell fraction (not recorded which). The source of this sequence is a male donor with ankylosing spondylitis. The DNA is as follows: TGTGCCAGCAAAGCCGGGGTAGCCCACAACGAGCAGTACTTC. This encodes CASKAGVAHNEQYF.